This T cell receptor beta chain stems from a study of blood T cell repertoires in COVID-19. The assay was immunoSEQ multiplex PCR, and TCRdb's table has in-frame clones only and misses some. The repertoire holds under 70,000 clones, about 80% seen once, with roughly a tenth in the top ten. The CDR3 runs 16 residues. Germline V lookup: CDR1 SGHDN, CDR2 FVKESK. With 1 base removed from V and 2 bases from J, the gap between germline ends came to 12 bases. The TCR was taken from a human donor in a cohort sampled during active COVID-19. The sample taken for sequencing was peripheral blood. The chain couples TRBV14 to TRBJ2-4, with D possibly matching TRBD1 (6 bases). The DNA for the CDR3 is TGTGCCAGCAGCCAAGGTACACAGGGAACCAAAAACATTCAGTACTTC. Translated, it gives CASSQGTQGTKNIQYF.